Each of the 17 T cell receptor beta chains below was sequenced from the same sample in a study of T-cell memory formation after mild COVID-19. One entry per CDR3 protein results from TCRdb running MiXCR on the 5' RACE reads. The data hold 200,000 to 300,000 distinct CDR3 sequences, with approximately 16% observed a single time. The sample was PBMCs or a T cell subset sorted from them (not recorded which). The receptors come from a man between 18 and 35 years old who had mild COVID-19 (a few samples of this study predate the infection). Cell type and time point are not known.

This clonotype was counted between two and nine times. The chain links TRBV20-1 to TRBJ1-6; D is ambiguous. V gave up 6 bases and J gave up 7 bases, with 10 bases separating them. The CDR3 loop spans 12 amino acids. CDR1 is DFQATT, CDR2 SNEGSKA, per germline (reference sequence). The CDR3 reads CSAGLGNSPLHF. The CDR3 bases are TGCAGTGCCGGTCTTGGCAATTCACCCCTCCACTTT.

This clonotype was found many times. J is TRBJ1-4 and V is TRBV5-1, with TRBD1 identical over 7 bases. Germline V gene lookup returns CDR1 SGHRS and CDR2 YFSETQ. The CDR3 totals 14 residues. V shed 5 bases, J shed 5 bases, and the junction held 6 bases outside the gene matches. CDR3 region: CASRPGQLNEKLFF. For the CDR3, the DNA is TGCGCCAGCAGACCGGGACAGTTAAATGAAAAACTGTTTTTT.

The chain has TRBV12-3 or TRBV12-4 and TRBJ2-1; TRBD2 might be the D (7 bases). This CDR3 comprises 14 residues. V was cut by 0 bases and J by 10 bases, with 13 bases left in between. The CDR3: CASSLAGGPGEQFF. CDR3 sequence (DNA): TGTGCCAGCAGTTTAGCGGGGGGGCCTGGGGAGCAGTTCTTC.

This clonotype came up a few times. The chain uses TRBV11-2 and TRBJ2-5; 8 bases agree with TRBD2. V trimming: 5 bases; J trimming: 5 bases; junction bases outside the gene matches: 13. There are 16 residues in the CDR3. CDR1 and CDR2 (germline): SGHAT, FQNNGV. This CDR3 is CASSRGPGGPLETQYF. CDR3 in DNA: TGTGCCAGCAGCCGAGGGCCGGGGGGGCCACTGGAGACCCAGTACTTC.

This clonotype appeared many times. The chain links TRBV28 to TRBJ2-7; 9 bases match TRBD1. J was trimmed by 5 bases and V by 6 bases; bases with no gene match: 11. The CDR3 consists of 15 residues. CDR1 and CDR2 (germline): MDHEN, SYDVKM. The CDR3 is CASSPALGTGNEQYV. In DNA, the CDR3 is TGTGCCAGCAGCCCCGCCCTCGGGACAGGGAACGAGCAGTACGTC.

In this sample, this clonotype turned up many times. The V call is TRBV4-3, the J call TRBJ2-5; D could derive from TRBD1 or TRBD2 (5 bases each). This CDR3 has 15 residues. The V end lost 0 bases, the J end lost 1 base, and 9 bases lay between the germline ends. Germline CDR1 reads LGHNA; CDR2 reads YSLEER. DNA for the CDR3: TGCGCCAGCAGCCAAGATATGAGGGGCCAAGAGACCCAGTACTTC. Its protein is CASSQDMRGQETQYF.

The sample holds a few counts of this clonotype. The chain recombines TRBV7-8 with TRBJ1-5; TRBD1 aligns across 10 bases. V trimming: 6 bases; J trimming: 0 bases; junction bases outside the gene matches: 8. The germline CDR1 and CDR2 sequences are SGHVS and FQNEAQ. CDR3 length equals 17 residues. The CDR3 DNA is TGTGCCAGCAGACGGGACAGGGGCCTGGATAGCAATCAGCCCCAGCATTTT. Encoded protein: CASRRDRGLDSNQPQHF.

This clonotype was counted a few times. V and J are TRBV20-1 and TRBJ2-3; 13 positions match TRBD2. V shed 2 bases and J 3 bases; nucleotides not matched to a gene: 2. Germline V gene data show CDR1 as DFQATT and CDR2 as SNEGSKA (reference sequence). CDR3 length: 15 residues. The DNA of the CDR3 is TGCAGTGCTAGAAGGACTAGCGGGGGTACAGATACGCAGTATTTT. The encoded protein is CSARRTSGGTDTQYF.

This clonotype has more than one count but fewer than ten. This chain connects TRBV6-5 to TRBJ1-1, with D unresolved. The CDR3 covers 13 residues. V was shortened by 7 bases and J by 10 bases, with 19 bases between the two germline ends. The germline gives CDR1 MNHEY, CDR2 SVGAGI. CDR3 sequence (DNA): TGTGCCAGCATTACAGCACCGGGCCGTACAGCTTTCTTT. This encodes CASITAPGRTAFF.

This clonotype appeared many times. This chain connects TRBV5-1 to TRBJ2-7, with D unclear. Trimming removed 0 bases from V and 6 bases from J, with 7 bases in between. The CDR3 runs to 12 residues. Germline CDR1 is SGHRS and CDR2 is YFSETQ. CDR3 loop: CASSLGASEQYF. CDR3 bases: TGCGCCAGCAGCTTGGGGGCCAGCGAGCAGTACTTC.

Many counts were recorded for this clonotype. The CDR3 coding sequence is TGCAGTGCTAGAGATAACGTGGGGAATGGCTACACCTTC. Amino acids: CSARDNVGNGYTF. V is TRBV20-1 and J is TRBJ1-2, with D uncertain. V shed 0 bases and J shed 6 bases, with 11 bases lying between them. The germline V gene encodes CDR1 DFQATT and CDR2 SNEGSKA (reference sequence). The CDR3 covers 13 residues.

This clonotype came up a few times. The chain recombines TRBV6-6 with TRBJ2-1; TRBD2 aligns across 13 bases. The CDR3 spans 16 residues. With V trimmed by 4 bases and J by 5 bases, 5 bases remained unmatched. Looked up from germline, CDR1 is MNHNY and CDR2 is SVGAGI (reference sequence). The CDR3 sequence is CASSWTSGGHNNEQFF. The DNA for the CDR3 is TGTGCCAGCAGTTGGACTAGCGGGGGCCACAACAATGAGCAGTTCTTC.

V and J are TRBV5-5 and TRBJ2-6, with D maybe TRBD1 (6 bases). The length of the CDR3 is 16 residues. The germline V gene has CDR1 SGHKS and CDR2 YYEKEE (reference sequence). The V end was cut by 1 base, the J end by 2 bases, with 10 bases between. This chain's CDR3 is CASSLSPGAGANVLTF. The CDR3 nucleotides are TGTGCCAGCAGCTTGTCGCCAGGGGCTGGGGCCAACGTCCTGACTTTC.

J is TRBJ2-7 and V is TRBV18; TRBD1 aligns across 7 bases. The CDR3 loop spans 13 amino acids. The V and J ends lost 6 bases and 5 bases, in that order; junction bases with no gene match: 7. Germline V CDR1 and CDR2: KGHSH, LQKENI. The CDR3 spells CASSYDRANEQYF. CDR3 in DNA: TGTGCCAGCTCTTACGACAGGGCGAACGAGCAGTACTTC.

This clonotype was counted only a few times. The CDR3: CASSEKGTGEQYV. DNA of the CDR3: TGCGCCAGCAGTGAGAAGGGAACTGGGGAGCAGTACGTC. The rearrangement uses TRBV10-2 and TRBJ2-7; D ambiguous. CDR1 is WSHSY, CDR2 SAAADI, per germline. V was clipped by 2 bases and J by 7 bases, with 12 bases between them. The CDR3 has 13 residues.

The CDR3 region is CASSLPVGDTQYF. The CDR3 DNA reads TGCGCCAGCAGCTTGCCCGTTGGGGATACGCAGTATTTT. The chain employs TRBV5-1 and TRBJ2-3; D gene unclear. The CDR3 covers 13 residues. The V end lost 1 base, the J end lost 6 bases, and 9 bases lay between the germline ends. CDR1 is SGHRS, CDR2 YFSETQ, per germline. The full variable domain, rest sourced from reference TRBV5-1 and TRBJ2-3, is KAGVTQTPRYLIKTRGQQVTLSCSPISGHRSVSWYQQTPGQGLQFLFEYFSETQRNKGNFPGRFSGRQFSNSRSEMNVSTLELGDSALYLCASSLPVGDTQYFGPGTRLTVL.

Sample share makes this clonotype large (0.1 to 1%). V usage is TRBV5-4 and J usage is TRBJ1-6; D not certain. The length of the CDR3 is 16 residues. V gave up 5 bases and J gave up 0 bases, with 12 bases separating them. Germline values: CDR1 SGHNT, CDR2 YYREEE (reference sequence). The CDR3 here is CASRAMKGSYNSPLHF. The CDR3 nucleotides read TGTGCCAGCAGGGCCATGAAGGGCTCCTATAATTCACCCCTCCACTTT.